The T cell receptor beta chain described here comes from a study of yellow fever vaccine responses in identical twins. The CDR3 consists of 13 residues. J lost 6 bases, V lost 6 bases, and 2 bases had no gene match. The germline gives CDR1 WNHNN, CDR2 SYGVQD (reference sequence). General study findings and limits: Twins reportedly showed a vaccine T cell response that seemed partly convergent and partly personalized.

TCRdb itself ran the RT-PCR reads through MiXCR, one entry per CDR3 protein. The table lists approximately 16,000 distinct CDR3 sequences, roughly 80% of them singletons. Turning to this clonotype: The antigen remains undetermined.

The rearrangement links TRBV10-1 to TRBJ2-1; TRBD2 agrees at 10 bases. This receptor was taken from a woman aged 18-29 years who received the yellow fever vaccine. The sequencing used T cells from blood (PBMCs), unsorted or a sorted subset (not recorded which), collected before or after yellow fever vaccination (not recorded which). CDR3 region: CASSLAGANEQFF. The CDR3 DNA sequence: TGCGCCAGCAGCCTAGCGGGAGCCAATGAGCAGTTCTTC.